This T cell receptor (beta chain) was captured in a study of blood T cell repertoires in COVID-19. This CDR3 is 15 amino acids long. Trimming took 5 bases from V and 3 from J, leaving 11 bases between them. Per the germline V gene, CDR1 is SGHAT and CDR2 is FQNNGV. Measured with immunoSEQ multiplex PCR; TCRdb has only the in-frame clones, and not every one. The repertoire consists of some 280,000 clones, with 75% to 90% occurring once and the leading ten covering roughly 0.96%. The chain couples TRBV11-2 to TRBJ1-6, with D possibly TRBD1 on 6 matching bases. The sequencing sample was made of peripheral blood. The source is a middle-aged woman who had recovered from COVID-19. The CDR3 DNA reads TGTGCCAGCAGCCAGGGGCCGGGCTATAATTCACCCCTCCACTTT. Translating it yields CASSQGPGYNSPLHF.